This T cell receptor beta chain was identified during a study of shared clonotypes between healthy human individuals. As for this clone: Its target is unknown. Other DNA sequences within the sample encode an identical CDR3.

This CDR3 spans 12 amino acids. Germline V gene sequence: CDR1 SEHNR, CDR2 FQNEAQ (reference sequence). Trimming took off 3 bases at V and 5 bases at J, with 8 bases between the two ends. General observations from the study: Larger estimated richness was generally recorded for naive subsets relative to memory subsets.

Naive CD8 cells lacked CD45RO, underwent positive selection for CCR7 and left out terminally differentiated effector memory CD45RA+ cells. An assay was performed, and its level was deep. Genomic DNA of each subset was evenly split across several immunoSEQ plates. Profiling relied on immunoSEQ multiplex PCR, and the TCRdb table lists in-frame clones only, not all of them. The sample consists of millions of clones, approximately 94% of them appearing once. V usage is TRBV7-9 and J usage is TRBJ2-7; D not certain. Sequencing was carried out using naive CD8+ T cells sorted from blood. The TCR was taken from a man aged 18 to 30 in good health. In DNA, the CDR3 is TGTGCCAGCAGCTTTGGGGTTAACGAGCAGTACTTC. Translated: CASSFGVNEQYF.